What follows is one TCR beta chain and its context. These data belong to a study of blood T cell repertoires in COVID-19. TCRdb keeps only in-frame clones here, not all; method: immunoSEQ multiplex PCR. The table lists 300,000 to 400,000 clones, around nine tenths of them singletons. The germline V gene has CDR1 KGHSH and CDR2 LQKENI. Trimming left V 0 bases short and J 3 bases short, with 5 bases between. CDR3 length equals 14 residues. What was sequenced was peripheral blood. The V gene is TRBV18, the J gene TRBJ2-2, with D perhaps matching TRBD2 (5 bases). This TCR came from a woman in her late teens or twenties who had recovered from COVID-19. In DNA form, the CDR3 reads TGTGCCAGCTCACCACCGGAGGACACCGGGGAGCTGTTTTTT. It codes for CASSPPEDTGELFF.